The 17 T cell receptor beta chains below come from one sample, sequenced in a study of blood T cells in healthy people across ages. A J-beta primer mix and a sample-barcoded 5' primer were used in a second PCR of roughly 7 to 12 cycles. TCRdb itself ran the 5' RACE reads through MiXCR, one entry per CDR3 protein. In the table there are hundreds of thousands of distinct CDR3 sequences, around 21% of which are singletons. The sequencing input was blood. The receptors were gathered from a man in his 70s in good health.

CDR3 sequence (DNA): TGTGCCAGCGGCCGAGGATCACCCTCCTACGAGCAGTACTTC. Translating it yields CASGRGSPSYEQYF. The genes are TRBV9 and TRBJ2-5; D gene uncertain. The closer fit of TRBJ2-7 to the DNA end suggests the J call may be wrong. From germline, CDR1 is SGDLS and CDR2 YYNGEE. The CDR3 runs 14 residues.

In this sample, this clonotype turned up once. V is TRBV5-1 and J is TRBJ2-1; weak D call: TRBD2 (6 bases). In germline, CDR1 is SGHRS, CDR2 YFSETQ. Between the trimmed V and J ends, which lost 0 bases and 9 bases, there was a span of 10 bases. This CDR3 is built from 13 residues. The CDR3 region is CASSLEVGGEQFF. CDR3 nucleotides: TGCGCCAGCAGCTTGGAGGTGGGAGGTGAGCAGTTCTTC.

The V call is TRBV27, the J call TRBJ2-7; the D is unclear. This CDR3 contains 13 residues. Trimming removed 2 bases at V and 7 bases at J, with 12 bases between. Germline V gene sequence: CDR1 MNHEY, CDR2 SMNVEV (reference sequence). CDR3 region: CASSLDGRMEQYF. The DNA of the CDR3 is TGTGCCAGCAGTTTAGACGGACGAATGGAGCAGTACTTC.

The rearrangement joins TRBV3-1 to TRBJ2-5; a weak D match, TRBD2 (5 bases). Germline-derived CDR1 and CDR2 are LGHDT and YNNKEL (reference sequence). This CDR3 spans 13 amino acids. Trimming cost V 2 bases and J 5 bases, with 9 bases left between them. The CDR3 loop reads CASSQQLVETQYF. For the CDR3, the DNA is TGTGCCAGCAGCCAACAACTAGTGGAGACCCAGTACTTC.

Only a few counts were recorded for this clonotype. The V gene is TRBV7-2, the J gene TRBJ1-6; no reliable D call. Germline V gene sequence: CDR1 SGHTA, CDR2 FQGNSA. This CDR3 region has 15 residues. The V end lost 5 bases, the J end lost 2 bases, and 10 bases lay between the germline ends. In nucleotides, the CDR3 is TGTGCCAGCAGCATGCCGACGGCCTATAATTCACCCCTCCACTTT. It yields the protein CASSMPTAYNSPLHF.

The DNA for the CDR3 is TGTGCCAGCAGCTTAGTTTTAGGGGGCAACTACGAGCAGTACTTC. Residues: CASSLVLGGNYEQYF. The chain links TRBV11-2 to TRBJ2-5; TRBD1 matches at 7 bases. The J call is uncertain, as TRBJ2-7 better fits the DNA end. The CDR3 sequence is 15 residues long. Germline lookup yields CDR1 SGHAT and CDR2 FQNNGV.

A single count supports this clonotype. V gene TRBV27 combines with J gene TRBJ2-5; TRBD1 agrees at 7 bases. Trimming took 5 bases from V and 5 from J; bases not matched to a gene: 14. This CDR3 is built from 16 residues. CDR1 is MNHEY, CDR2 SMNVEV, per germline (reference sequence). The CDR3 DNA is TGTGCCAGCAGTGCACAACTCCGGGACAGATGGGAGACCCAGTACTTC. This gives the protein CASSAQLRDRWETQYF.

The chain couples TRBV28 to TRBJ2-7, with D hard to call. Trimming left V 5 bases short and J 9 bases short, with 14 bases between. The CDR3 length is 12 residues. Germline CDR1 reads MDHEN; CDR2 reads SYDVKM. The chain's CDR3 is CASSRGVGGQYF. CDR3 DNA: TGTGCCAGCAGTCGTGGGGTGGGCGGGCAGTACTTC. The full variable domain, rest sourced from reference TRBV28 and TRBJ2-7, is DVKVTQSSRYLVKRTGEKVFLECVQDMDHENMFWYRQDPGLGLRLIYFSYDVKMKEKGDIPEGYSVSREKKERFSLILESASTNQTSMYLCASSRGVGGQYFGPGTRLTVT.

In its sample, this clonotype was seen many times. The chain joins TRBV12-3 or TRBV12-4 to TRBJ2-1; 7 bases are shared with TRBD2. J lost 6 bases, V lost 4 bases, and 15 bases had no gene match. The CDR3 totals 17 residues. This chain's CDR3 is CASSSLPTSQRRNEQFF. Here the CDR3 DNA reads TGTGCCAGCAGTTCCCTCCCGACTAGCCAGAGGCGCAATGAGCAGTTCTTC.

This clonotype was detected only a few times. This CDR3 is CASSPLRDPPYEQYF. CDR3 bases: TGTGCCAGCAGCCCACTCCGGGACCCTCCCTACGAGCAGTACTTC. The rearrangement links TRBV3-1 to TRBJ2-7; D is perhaps TRBD1 or TRBD2 (5 bases each). The CDR3 length is 15 residues. Germline V gene data show CDR1 as LGHDT and CDR2 as YNNKEL (reference sequence). V lost 4 bases and J 2 bases, leaving 15 bases between the germline ends.

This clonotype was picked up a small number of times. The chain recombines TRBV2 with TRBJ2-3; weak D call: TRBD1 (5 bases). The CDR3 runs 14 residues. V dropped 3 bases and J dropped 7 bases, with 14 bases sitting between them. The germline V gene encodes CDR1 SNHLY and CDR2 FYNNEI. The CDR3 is CASSDGGAPNTQYF. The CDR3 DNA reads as TGTGCCAGCAGTGACGGTGGGGCCCCGAATACGCAGTATTTT.

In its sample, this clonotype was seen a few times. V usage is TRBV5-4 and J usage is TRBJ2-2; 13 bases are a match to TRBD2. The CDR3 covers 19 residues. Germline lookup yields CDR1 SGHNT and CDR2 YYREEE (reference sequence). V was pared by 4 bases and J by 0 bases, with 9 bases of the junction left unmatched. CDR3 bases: TGTGCCAGCAGCCCGAGGACTAGCGGGAGATCGGCGAACACCGGGGAGCTGTTTTTT. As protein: CASSPRTSGRSANTGELFF. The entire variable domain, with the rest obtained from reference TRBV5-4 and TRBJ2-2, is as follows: ETGVTQSPTHLIKTRGQQVTLRCSSQSGHNTVSWYQQALGQGPQFIFQYYREEENGRGNFPPRFSGLQFPNYSSELNVNALELDDSALYLCASSPRTSGRSANTGELFFGEGSRLTVL.

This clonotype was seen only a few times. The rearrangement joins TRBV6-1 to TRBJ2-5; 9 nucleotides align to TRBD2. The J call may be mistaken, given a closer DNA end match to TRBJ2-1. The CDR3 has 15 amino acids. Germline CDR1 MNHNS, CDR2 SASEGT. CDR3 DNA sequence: TGTGCCAGCAGATGGAGTAGCGGGAGAGGGGCTGAGCAGTTCTTC. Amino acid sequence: CASRWSSGRGAEQFF.

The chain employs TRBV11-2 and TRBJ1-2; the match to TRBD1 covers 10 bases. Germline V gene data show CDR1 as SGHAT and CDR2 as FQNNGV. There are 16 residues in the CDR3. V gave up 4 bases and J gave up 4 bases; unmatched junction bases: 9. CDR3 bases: TGTGCCAGCAGCTCGGGACAGGGGCGGGTTAGCTATGGCTACACCTTC. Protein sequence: CASSSGQGRVSYGYTF.

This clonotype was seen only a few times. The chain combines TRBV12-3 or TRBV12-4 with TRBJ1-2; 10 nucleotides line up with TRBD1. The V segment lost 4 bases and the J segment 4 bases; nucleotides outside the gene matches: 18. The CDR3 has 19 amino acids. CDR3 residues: CASSYHHTETGGAAYGYTF. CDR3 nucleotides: TGTGCCAGCAGTTACCACCACACGGAGACAGGGGGCGCCGCCTATGGCTACACCTTC.

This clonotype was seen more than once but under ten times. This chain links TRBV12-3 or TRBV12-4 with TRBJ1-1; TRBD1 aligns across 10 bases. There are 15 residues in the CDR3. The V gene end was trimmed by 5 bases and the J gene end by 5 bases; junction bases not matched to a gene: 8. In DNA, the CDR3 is TGTGCCAGCAGTCCAAGGGGGACAGGGGATACTGAAGCTTTCTTT. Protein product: CASSPRGTGDTEAFF.

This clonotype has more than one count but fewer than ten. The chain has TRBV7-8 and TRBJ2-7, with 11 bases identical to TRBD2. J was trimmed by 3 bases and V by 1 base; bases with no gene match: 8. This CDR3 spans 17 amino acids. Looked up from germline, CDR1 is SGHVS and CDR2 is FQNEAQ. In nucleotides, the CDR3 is TGTGCCAGCAGCTTAGGGGGTAGCGGGAGGGATCGCTACGAGCAGTACTTC. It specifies CASSLGGSGRDRYEQYF.